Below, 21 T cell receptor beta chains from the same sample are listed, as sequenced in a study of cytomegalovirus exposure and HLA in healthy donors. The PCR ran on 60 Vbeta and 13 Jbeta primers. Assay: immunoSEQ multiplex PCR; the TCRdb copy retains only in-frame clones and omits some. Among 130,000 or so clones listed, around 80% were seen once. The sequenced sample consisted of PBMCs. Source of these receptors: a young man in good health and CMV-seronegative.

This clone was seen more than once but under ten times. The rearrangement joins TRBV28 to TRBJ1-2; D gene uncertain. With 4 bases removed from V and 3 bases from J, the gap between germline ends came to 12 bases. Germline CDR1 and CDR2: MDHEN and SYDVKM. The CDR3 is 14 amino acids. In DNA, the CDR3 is TGTGCCAGCAGTTATCGGGCGGGCGACTATGGCTACACCTTC. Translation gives CASSYRAGDYGYTF.

The CDR3 DNA is TGTGCCAGCAGGGACAGTAATTCACCCCTCCACTTT. Translation gives CASRDSNSPLHF. The rearrangement uses TRBV6-5 and TRBJ1-6, with D perhaps TRBD1 (6 bases). Germline assignment: CDR1 MNHEY and CDR2 SVGAGI. The CDR3 length is 12 residues. Trimming took 6 bases from V and 6 from J, leaving 6 bases between them.

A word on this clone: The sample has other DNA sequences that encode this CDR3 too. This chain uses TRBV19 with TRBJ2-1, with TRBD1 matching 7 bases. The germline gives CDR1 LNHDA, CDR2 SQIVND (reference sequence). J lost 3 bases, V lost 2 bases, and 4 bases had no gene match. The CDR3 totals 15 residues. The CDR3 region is CASSIRGGDYNEQFF. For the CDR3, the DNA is TGTGCCAGTAGTATAAGAGGGGGCGACTACAATGAGCAGTTCTTC.

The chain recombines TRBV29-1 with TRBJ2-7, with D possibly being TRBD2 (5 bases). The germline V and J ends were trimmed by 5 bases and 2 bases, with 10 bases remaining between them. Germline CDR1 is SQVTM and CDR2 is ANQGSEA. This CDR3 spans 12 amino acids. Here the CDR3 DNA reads TGCAGCGTTATTCTCGGGACCTACGAGCAGTACTTC. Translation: CSVILGTYEQYF.

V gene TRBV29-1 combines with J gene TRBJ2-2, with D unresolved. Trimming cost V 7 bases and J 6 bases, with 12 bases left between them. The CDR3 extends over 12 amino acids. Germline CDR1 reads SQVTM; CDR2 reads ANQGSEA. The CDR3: CSAVHGAGELFF. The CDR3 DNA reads TGCAGCGCTGTTCACGGAGCCGGGGAGCTGTTTTTT.

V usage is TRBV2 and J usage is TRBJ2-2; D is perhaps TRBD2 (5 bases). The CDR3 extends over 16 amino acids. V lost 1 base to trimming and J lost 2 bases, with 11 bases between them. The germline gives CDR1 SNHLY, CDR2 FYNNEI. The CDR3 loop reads CASSEGLALNTGELFF. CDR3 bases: TGTGCCAGCAGTGAAGGGCTAGCCCTTAACACCGGGGAGCTGTTTTTT.

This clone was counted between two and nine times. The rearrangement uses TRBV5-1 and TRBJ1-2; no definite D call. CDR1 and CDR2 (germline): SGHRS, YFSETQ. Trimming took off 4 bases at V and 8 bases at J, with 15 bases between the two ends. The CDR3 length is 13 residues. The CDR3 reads CASSPTPERGYTF. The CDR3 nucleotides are TGCGCCAGCAGCCCCACGCCGGAGAGGGGCTACACCTTC. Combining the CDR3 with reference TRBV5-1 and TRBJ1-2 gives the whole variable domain KAGVTQTPRYLIKTRGQQVTLSCSPISGHRSVSWYQQTPGQGLQFLFEYFSETQRNKGNFPGRFSGRQFSNSRSEMNVSTLELGDSALYLCASSPTPERGYTFGSGTRLTVV.

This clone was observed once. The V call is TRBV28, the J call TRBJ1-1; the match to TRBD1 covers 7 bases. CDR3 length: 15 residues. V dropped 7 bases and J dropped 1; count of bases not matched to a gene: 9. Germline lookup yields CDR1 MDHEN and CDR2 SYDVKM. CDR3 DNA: TGTGCCAGCAAGCCTGGGACAGTCACGAACACTGAAGCTTTCTTT. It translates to CASKPGTVTNTEAFF.

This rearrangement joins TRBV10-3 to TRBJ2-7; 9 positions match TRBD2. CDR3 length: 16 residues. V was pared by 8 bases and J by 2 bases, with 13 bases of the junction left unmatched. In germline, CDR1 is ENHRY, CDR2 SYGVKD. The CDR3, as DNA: TGTGCCATCTACGCTGGAAAGGGCGGGGGGGCCTACGAGCAGTACTTC. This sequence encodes CAIYAGKGGGAYEQYF.

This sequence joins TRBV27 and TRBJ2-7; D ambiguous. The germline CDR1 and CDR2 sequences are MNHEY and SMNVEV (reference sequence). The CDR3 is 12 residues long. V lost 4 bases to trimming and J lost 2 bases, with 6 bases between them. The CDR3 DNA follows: TGTGCCAGCAGTTACAGAGCCTACGAGCAGTACTTC. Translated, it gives CASSYRAYEQYF.

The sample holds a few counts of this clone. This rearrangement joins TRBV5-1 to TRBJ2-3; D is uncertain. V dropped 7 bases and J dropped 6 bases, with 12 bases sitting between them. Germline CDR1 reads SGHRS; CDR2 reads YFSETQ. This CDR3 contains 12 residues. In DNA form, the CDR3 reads TGCGCCAGCTTCCTAGTAGCTGATACGCAGTATTTT. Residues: CASFLVADTQYF.

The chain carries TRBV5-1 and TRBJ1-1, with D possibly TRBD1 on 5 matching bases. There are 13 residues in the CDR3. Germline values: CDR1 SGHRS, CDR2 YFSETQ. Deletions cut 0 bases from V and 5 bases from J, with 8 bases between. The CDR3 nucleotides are TGCGCCAGCAGCTTGGACAGGCTAACTGAAGCTTTCTTT. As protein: CASSLDRLTEAFF.

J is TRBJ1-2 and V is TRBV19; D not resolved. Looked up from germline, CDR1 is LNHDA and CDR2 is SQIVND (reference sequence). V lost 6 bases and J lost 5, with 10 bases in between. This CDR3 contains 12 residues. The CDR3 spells CASSPQAYGYTF. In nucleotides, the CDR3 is TGTGCCAGTAGCCCTCAGGCTTATGGCTACACCTTC.

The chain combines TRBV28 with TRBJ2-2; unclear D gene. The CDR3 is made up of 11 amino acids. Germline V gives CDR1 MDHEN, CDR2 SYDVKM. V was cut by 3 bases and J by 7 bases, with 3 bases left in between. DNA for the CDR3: TGTGCCAGCAGTTTTATCGGGGAGCTGTTTTTT. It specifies CASSFIGELFF.

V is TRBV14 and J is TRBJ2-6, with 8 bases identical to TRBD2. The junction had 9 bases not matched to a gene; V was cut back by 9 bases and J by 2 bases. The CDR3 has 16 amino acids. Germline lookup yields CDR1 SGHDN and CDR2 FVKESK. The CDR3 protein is CASRGGGLAGANVLTF. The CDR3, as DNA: TGTGCCAGTCGTGGGGGGGGACTAGCTGGGGCCAACGTCCTGACTTTC.

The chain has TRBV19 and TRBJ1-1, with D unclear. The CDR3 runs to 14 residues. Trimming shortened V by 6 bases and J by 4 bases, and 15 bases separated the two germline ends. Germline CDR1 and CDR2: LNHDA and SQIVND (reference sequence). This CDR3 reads CASRPAGGITEAFF. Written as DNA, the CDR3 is TGTGCCAGTAGGCCTGCAGGAGGAATCACTGAAGCTTTCTTT.

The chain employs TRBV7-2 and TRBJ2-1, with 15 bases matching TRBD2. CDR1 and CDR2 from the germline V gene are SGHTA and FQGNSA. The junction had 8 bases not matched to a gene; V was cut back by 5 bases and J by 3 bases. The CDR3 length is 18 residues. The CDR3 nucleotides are TGTGCCAGCAGCCAACTGGGGACTAGCGGGGGGATCTACAATGAGCAGTTCTTC. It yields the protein CASSQLGTSGGIYNEQFF. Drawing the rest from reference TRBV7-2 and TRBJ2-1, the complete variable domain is GAGVSQSPSNKVTEKGKDVELRCDPISGHTALYWYRQSLGQGLEFLIYFQGNSAPDKSGLPSDRFSAERTGGSVSTLTIQRTQQEDSAVYLCASSQLGTSGGIYNEQFFGPGTRLTVL.

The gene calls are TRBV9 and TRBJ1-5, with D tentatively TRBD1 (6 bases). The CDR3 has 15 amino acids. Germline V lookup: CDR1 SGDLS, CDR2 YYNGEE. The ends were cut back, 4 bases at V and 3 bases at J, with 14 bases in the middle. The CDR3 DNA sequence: TGTGCCAGCAGCCTACGCGGACAGCCCAATCAGCCCCAGCATTTT. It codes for CASSLRGQPNQPQHF.

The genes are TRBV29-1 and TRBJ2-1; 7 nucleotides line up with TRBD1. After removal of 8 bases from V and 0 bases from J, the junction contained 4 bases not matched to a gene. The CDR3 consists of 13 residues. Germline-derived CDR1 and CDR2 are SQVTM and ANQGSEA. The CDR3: CSLRDSSYNEQFF. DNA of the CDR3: TGCAGCTTAAGGGACAGCTCCTACAATGAGCAGTTCTTC.

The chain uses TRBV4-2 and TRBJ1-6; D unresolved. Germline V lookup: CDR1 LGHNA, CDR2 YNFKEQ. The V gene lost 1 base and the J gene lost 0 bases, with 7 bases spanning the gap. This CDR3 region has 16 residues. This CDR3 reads CASSQGGSSYNSPLHF. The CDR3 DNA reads TGTGCCAGCAGCCAAGGAGGGAGCTCCTATAATTCACCCCTCCACTTT.

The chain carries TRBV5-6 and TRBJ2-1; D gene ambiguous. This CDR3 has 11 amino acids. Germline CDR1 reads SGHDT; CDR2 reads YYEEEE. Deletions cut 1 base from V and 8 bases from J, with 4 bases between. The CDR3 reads CASSLLHEQFF. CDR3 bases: TGTGCCAGCAGCTTGCTCCATGAGCAGTTCTTC.